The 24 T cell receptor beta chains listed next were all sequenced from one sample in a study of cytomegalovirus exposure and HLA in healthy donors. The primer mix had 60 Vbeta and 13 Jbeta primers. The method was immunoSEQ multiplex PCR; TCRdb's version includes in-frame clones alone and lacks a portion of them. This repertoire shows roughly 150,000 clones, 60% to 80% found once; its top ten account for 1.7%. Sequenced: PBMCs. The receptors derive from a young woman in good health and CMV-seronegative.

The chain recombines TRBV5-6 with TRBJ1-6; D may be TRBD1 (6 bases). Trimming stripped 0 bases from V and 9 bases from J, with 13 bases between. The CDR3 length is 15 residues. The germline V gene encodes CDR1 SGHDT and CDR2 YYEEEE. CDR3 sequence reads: CASSLAGQGRSPLHF. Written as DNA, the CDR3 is TGTGCCAGCAGCTTGGCCGGGCAGGGGCGTTCACCCCTCCACTTT.

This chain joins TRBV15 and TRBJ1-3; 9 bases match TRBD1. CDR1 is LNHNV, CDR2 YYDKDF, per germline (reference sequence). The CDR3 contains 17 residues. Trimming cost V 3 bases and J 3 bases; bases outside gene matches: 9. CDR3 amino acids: CATSSPGTGSGGNTIYF. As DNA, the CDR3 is TGTGCCACCAGCAGTCCCGGGACAGGGAGTGGTGGAAACACCATATATTTT.

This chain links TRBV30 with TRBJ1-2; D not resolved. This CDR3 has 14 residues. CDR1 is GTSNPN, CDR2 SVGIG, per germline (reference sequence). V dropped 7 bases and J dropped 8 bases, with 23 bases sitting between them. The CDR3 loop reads CASNPDWLGWGYTF. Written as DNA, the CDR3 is TGTGCCTCCAACCCGGACTGGCTGGGCTGGGGCTACACCTTC.

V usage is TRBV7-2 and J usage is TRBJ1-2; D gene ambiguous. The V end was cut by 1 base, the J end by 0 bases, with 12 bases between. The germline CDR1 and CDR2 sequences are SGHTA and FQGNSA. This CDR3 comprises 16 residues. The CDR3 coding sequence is TGTGCCAGCAGCTTAGTAGGCGGCAGCACTAACTATGGCTACACCTTC. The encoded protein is CASSLVGGSTNYGYTF.

In nucleotides, the CDR3 is TGTGCCAGCAGGATGACAGGGGGCATGGATGAGCAGTTCTTC. Amino acids: CASRMTGGMDEQFF. The V call is TRBV6-5, the J call TRBJ2-1; 10 bases are a match to TRBD1. CDR3 length: 14 amino acids. With 6 bases clipped from V and 8 bases from J, the junction kept 7 bases outside the gene matches. The germline gives CDR1 MNHEY, CDR2 SVGAGI.

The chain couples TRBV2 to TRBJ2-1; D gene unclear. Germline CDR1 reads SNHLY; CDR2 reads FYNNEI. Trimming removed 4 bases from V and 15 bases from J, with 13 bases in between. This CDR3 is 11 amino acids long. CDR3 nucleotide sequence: TGTGCCAGCAGTGGCGACAAGCTGGGGTTCTTC. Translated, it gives CASSGDKLGFF.

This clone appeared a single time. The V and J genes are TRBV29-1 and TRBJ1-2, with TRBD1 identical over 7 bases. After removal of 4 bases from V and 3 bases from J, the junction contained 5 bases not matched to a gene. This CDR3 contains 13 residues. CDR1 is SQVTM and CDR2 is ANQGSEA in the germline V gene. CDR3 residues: CSVGQGGYYGYTF. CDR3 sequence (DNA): TGCAGCGTTGGTCAGGGGGGCTACTATGGCTACACCTTC.

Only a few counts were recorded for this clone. The CDR3: CASSGAWLAGGPTNTGELFF. The CDR3 bases are TGTGCCAGCAGCGGCGCGTGGCTAGCGGGGGGGCCGACGAACACCGGGGAGCTGTTTTTT. This chain uses TRBV5-5 with TRBJ2-2, with 12 positions matching TRBD2. The CDR3 spans 20 residues. Germline V gene data show CDR1 as SGHKS and CDR2 as YYEKEE (reference sequence). V lost 4 bases and J lost 0; bases outside the gene matches: 13.

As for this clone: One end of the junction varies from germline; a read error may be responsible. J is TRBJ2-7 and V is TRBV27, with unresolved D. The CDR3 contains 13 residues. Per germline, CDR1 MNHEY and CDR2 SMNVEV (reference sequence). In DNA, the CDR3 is TGTGTCAGCAGTTTAGTTCAGAAAAACGAGCAGTACTTC. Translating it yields CVSSLVQKNEQYF.

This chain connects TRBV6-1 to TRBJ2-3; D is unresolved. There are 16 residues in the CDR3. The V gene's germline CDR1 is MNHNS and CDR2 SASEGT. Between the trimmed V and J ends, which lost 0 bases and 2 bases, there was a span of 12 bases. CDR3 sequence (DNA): TGTGCCAGCAGTGAAGCTATCGACAACCCCACAGATACGCAGTATTTT. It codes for CASSEAIDNPTDTQYF.

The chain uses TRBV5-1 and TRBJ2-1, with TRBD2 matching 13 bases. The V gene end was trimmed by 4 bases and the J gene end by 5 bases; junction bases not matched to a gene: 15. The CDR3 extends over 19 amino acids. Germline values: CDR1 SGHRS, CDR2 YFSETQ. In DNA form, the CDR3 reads TGCGCCAGCAGCCCGTGGACTAGCGGGGGAACAGCCGTCAACAATGAGCAGTTCTTC. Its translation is CASSPWTSGGTAVNNEQFF. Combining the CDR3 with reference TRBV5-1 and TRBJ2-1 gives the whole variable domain KAGVTQTPRYLIKTRGQQVTLSCSPISGHRSVSWYQQTPGQGLQFLFEYFSETQRNKGNFPGRFSGRQFSNSRSEMNVSTLELGDSALYLCASSPWTSGGTAVNNEQFFGPGTRLTVL.

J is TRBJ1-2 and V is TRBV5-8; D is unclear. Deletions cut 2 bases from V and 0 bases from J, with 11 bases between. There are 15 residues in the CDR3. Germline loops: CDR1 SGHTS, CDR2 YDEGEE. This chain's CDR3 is CASSFSSAANYGYTF. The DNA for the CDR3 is TGTGCCAGCAGCTTTTCCAGTGCTGCTAACTATGGCTACACCTTC.

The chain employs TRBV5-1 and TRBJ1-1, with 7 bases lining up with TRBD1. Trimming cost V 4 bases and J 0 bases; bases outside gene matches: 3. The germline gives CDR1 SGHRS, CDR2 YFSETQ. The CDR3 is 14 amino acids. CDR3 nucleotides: TGCGCCAGCAGCGAAGGACAGGTGAACACTGAAGCTTTCTTT. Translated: CASSEGQVNTEAFF.

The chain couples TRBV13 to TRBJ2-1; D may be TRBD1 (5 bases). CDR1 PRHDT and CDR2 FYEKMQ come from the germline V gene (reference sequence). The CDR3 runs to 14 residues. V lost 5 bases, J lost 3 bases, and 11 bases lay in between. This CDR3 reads CASSLRQIYNEQFF. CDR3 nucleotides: TGTGCCAGCAGCCTCCGACAGATCTACAATGAGCAGTTCTTC.

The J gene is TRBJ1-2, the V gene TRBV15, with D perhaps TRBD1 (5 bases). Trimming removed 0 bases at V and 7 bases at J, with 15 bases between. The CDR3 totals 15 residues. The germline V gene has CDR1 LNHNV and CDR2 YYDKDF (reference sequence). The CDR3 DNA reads TGTGCCACCAGCAGAGAAACAGGAAACCAGGGTGGCTACACCTTC. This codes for CATSRETGNQGGYTF.

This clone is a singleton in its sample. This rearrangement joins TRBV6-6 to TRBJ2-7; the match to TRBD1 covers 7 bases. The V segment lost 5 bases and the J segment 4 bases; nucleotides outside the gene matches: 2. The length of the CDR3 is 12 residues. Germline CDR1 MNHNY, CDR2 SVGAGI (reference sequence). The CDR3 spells CASSQQGYEQYF. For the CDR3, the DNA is TGTGCCAGCAGTCAACAGGGGTACGAGCAGTACTTC.

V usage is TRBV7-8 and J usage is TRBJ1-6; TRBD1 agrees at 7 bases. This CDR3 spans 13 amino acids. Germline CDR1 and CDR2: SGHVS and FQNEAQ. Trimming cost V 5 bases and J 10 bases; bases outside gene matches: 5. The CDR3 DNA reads TGTGCCAGCAGCGTCGACAGGGAATCACCCCTCCACTTT. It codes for CASSVDRESPLHF.

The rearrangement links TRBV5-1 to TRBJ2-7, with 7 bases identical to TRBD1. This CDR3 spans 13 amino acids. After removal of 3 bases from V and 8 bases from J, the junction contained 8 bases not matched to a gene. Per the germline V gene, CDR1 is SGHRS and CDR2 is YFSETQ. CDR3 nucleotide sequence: TGCGCCAGCAGCTGGGGACAGTCTGGCCAGCAGTACTTC. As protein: CASSWGQSGQQYF.

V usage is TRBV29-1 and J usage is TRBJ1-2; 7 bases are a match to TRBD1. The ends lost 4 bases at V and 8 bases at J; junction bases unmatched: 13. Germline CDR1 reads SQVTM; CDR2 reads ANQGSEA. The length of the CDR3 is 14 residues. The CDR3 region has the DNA TGCAGCGTTGTTGGGGACAGTGGGCGAGGAGGCTACACCTTC. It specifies CSVVGDSGRGGYTF.

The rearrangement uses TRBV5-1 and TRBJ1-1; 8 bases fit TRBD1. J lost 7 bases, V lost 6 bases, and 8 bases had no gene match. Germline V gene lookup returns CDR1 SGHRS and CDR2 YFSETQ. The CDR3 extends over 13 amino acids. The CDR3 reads CASKTDRAIEAFF. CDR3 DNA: TGCGCCAGCAAAACGGACAGGGCCATTGAAGCTTTCTTT. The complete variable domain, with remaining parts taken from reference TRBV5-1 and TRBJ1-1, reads KAGVTQTPRYLIKTRGQQVTLSCSPISGHRSVSWYQQTPGQGLQFLFEYFSETQRNKGNFPGRFSGRQFSNSRSEMNVSTLELGDSALYLCASKTDRAIEAFFGQGTRLTVV.

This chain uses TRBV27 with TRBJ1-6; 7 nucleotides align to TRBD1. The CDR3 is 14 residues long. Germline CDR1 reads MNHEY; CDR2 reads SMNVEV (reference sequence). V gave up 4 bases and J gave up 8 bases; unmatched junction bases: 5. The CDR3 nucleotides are TGTGCCAGCAGTTCCCGGGACAGTCATTCACCCCTCCACTTT. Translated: CASSSRDSHSPLHF.

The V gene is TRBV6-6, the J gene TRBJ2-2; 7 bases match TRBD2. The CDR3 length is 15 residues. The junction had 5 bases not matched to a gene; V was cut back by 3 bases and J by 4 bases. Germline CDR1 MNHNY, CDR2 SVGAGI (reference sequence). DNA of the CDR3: TGTGCCAGCAGTTATAGCCGCGGGGGCACCGGGGAGCTGTTTTTT. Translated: CASSYSRGGTGELFF.

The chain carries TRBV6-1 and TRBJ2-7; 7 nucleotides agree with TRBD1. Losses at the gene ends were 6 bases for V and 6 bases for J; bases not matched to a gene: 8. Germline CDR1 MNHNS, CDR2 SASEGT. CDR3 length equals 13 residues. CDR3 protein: CASSRDPGGEQYF. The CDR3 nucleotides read TGTGCCAGCAGCCGGGACCCAGGGGGCGAGCAGTACTTC.

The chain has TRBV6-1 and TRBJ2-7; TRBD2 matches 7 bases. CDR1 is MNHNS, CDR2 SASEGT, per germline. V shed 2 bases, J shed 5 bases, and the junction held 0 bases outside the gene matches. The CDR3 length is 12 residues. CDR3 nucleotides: TGTGCCAGCAGTGAACGGGGGGACGAGCAGTACTTC. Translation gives CASSERGDEQYF.